The T cell receptor (beta chain) described here comes from a study of prognosis after radiotherapy for stage I lung cancer. Study background: While about 7 patients had squamous cell carcinoma tumors, the tumors of over ten were adenocarcinoma. Radiotherapy took the form of SBRT (3 to 5 fractions) with a biologically effective dose of at least 100 Gy.

The CDR3 is 16 amino acids. Per germline, CDR1 MDHEN and CDR2 SYDVKM. Trimming removed 2 bases at V and 2 bases at J, with 16 bases between. The study amplified the TCR beta CDR3 region from genomic DNA. This amplification was carried out by two rounds of multiplex PCR. Primers specific to each TRBV and TRBJ gene drove first-round PCR. MiXCR was run by TCRdb on the multiplex PCR reads, yielding one entry per CDR3 protein. Here the sample spans roughly 15,000 distinct CDR3 sequences, around 35% being singletons. The TCR comes from a donor aged 50 or older with non-small cell lung cancer. Sequenced material: PBMCs, taken before or after stereotactic body radiation therapy (not recorded which). The genes are TRBV28 and TRBJ2-7; D is perhaps TRBD1 (6 bases). The CDR3 DNA reads as TGTGCCAGCAGTTTACCTTTAGTACAGGGCACCTACGAGCAGTACTTC. It codes for CASSLPLVQGTYEQYF.